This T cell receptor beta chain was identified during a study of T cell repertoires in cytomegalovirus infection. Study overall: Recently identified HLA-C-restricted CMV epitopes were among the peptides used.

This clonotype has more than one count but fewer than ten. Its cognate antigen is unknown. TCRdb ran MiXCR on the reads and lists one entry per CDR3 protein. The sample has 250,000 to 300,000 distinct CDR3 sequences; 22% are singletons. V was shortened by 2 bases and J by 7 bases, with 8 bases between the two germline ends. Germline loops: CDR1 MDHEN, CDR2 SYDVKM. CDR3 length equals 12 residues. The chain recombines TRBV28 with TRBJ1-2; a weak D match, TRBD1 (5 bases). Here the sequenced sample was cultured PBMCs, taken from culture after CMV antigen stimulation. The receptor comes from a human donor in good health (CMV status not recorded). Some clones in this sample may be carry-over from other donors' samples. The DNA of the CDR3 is TGTGCCAGCAGTTTAAGAGGGGTTGGCTACACCTTC. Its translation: CASSLRGVGYTF.